The T cell receptor (beta chain) described here comes from a study of T-cell reconstitution after alpha-beta-depleted transplantation in children. The junction had 7 bases not matched to a gene; V was cut back by 4 bases and J by 6 bases. Germline loops: CDR1 MGHRA, CDR2 YSYEKL. The CDR3 runs 15 residues. Study-wide points: Newly produced T cells mostly accounted for T-cell counts and diversity one year post-transplant. Alpha-beta T cells about two months after transplant reportedly derived from several hundred expanded graft clones. TCRbeta diversity was high at day 60 in some patients (a result of surviving recipient T cells and thymic progenitors).

This clonotype was detected many times. What it binds is unknown. Unique molecular identifiers were built into the TCRbeta library. From the PCR reads, TCRdb called clonotypes with MiXCR, one entry per CDR3 protein. The profile covers about 470,000 distinct CDR3 sequences, with roughly two fifths appearing a single time and roughly a quarter taken by the ten largest. This chain links TRBV4-1 with TRBJ2-3, with 10 bases that match TRBD2. The sequenced sample was PBMCs, obtained before TCRalphabeta/CD19-depleted stem cell transplant. The clonotype was recovered from a girl aged 2-10 years with aplastic anemia, due to receive a stem cell transplant. CDR3 coding DNA: TGCGCCAGCAGCCTTACTAGCGGGAAGAGGGATACGCAGTATTTT. Amino acids: CASSLTSGKRDTQYF.